The TCR beta chain under discussion was sequenced for a study of blood T cell repertoires in COVID-19. Study overall: Both acute and convalescent COVID-19 samples were obtained from the United States, Italy and Spain. Nucleic acid was either cDNA or gDNA, and it came from T cells, B-cell-depleted T cells, or PBMCs.

J was trimmed by 0 bases and V by 0 bases; bases with no gene match: 3. CDR3 size: 16 residues. Germline V gene data show CDR1 as SGDLS and CDR2 as YYNGEE. Assay: immunoSEQ multiplex PCR; the TCRdb copy retains only in-frame clones and omits some. The sample has 30,000 to 40,000 clones; approximately 81% are singletons. This clonotype originated in a man aged 60 to 69 with COVID-19, enrolled during active disease. Sequencing was carried out using peripheral blood. J is TRBJ2-1 and V is TRBV9; 7 positions agree with TRBD2. The CDR3 loop is CASSVGAGASYNEQFF. In DNA form, the CDR3 reads TGTGCCAGCAGCGTAGGGGCGGGAGCCTCCTACAATGAGCAGTTCTTC.